One sample yielded the 21 T cell receptor beta chains listed below, sequenced in a study of post-analysis software for immune sequencing data. Study conclusions and caveats: Roughly 5 TRBV segments (TRBV5-6, TRBV5-1 and TRBV20-1 among them) occurred more frequently in patients than in controls.

Prepared libraries of TCR beta cDNA carried unique molecular identifiers. TCRdb analysed the PCR reads with MiXCR anew, one entry per CDR3 protein. The sample includes about 430,000 distinct CDR3 sequences, approximately 37% seen only once; the top ten take 6% to 9%. No antigen has been assigned to these receptors. The sample was blood. The source is a girl aged 2-10 years with multiple sclerosis.

The chain joins TRBV6-1 to TRBJ1-6; TRBD1 is a possible D gene (5 bases). Trimming cost V 7 bases and J 2 bases, with 9 bases left between them. Germline CDR1 MNHNS, CDR2 SASEGT. The CDR3 consists of 14 residues. The CDR3 protein is CASIWGTYNSPLHF. The CDR3 nucleotides are TGTGCCAGCATCTGGGGCACCTATAATTCACCCCTCCACTTT.

The chain links TRBV7-9 to TRBJ2-7; 8 nucleotides agree with TRBD2. Judging by the DNA end, TRBJ2-5 fits better; the J call may be wrong. The CDR3 is made up of 17 amino acids. Germline CDR1 is SEHNR and CDR2 is FQNEAQ (reference sequence). In DNA form, the CDR3 reads TGTGCCAGCAGCCTTAGCGGGGTCTTGGGACGGAGAGAGACCCAGTACTTC. Translating gives CASSLSGVLGRRETQYF.

This clonotype was detected only a few times. The chain is built from TRBV10-3 and TRBJ2-1, with D possibly being TRBD2 (5 bases). Between the trimmed V and J ends, which lost 8 bases and 9 bases, there was a span of 20 bases. This CDR3 region has 14 residues. The germline V gene has CDR1 ENHRY and CDR2 SYGVKD. CDR3 nucleotides: TGTGCCATCGAACGAACTAGATTAGACGGTGAGCAGTTCTTC. Translated, it gives CAIERTRLDGEQFF.

The sample holds a few counts of this clonotype. The chain recombines TRBV10-3 with TRBJ1-2; D remains unclear. Trimming stripped 2 bases from V and 0 bases from J, with 4 bases between. Germline CDR1 is ENHRY and CDR2 is SYGVKD. This CDR3 is 13 amino acids long. The DNA of the CDR3 is TGTGCCATCAGTGAGGGGGCTAACTATGGCTACACCTTC. This sequence encodes CAISEGANYGYTF.

This clonotype occurred a few times. The CDR3 DNA is TGTGCCAGCAGCGCATACAGGGATGGCTACACCTTC. This codes for CASSAYRDGYTF. This sequence joins TRBV9 and TRBJ1-2; D possibly corresponds to TRBD1 (6 bases). This CDR3 has 12 amino acids. Germline V gives CDR1 SGDLS, CDR2 YYNGEE. Trimming took 3 bases from V and 6 from J, leaving 9 bases between them.

J is TRBJ2-7 and V is TRBV7-6; D tentatively fits TRBD1 or TRBD2 (5 bases each). V was shortened by 0 bases and J by 3 bases, with 9 bases between the two germline ends. This CDR3 region has 14 residues. Germline lookup yields CDR1 SGHVS and CDR2 FNYEAQ. CDR3 in amino acids: CASSLAGTDYEQYF. In DNA, the CDR3 is TGTGCCAGCAGCTTAGCTGGGACCGACTACGAGCAGTACTTC.

The chain has TRBV20-1 and TRBJ1-2; tentatively, D is TRBD1 (5 bases). Germline loops: CDR1 DFQATT, CDR2 SNEGSKA (reference sequence). The CDR3 spans 12 residues. Trimming took 3 bases from V and 6 from J, leaving 11 bases between them. The CDR3 sequence: CSASGGADGYTF. The CDR3, as DNA: TGCAGTGCTAGCGGGGGAGCGGATGGCTACACCTTC.

This clonotype was picked up a small number of times. The gene calls are TRBV20-1 and TRBJ1-2; D gene ambiguous. Looked up from germline, CDR1 is DFQATT and CDR2 is SNEGSKA (reference sequence). The CDR3 length is 12 residues. V gave up 5 bases and J gave up 8 bases, with 15 bases separating them. CDR3 coding DNA: TGCAGTGCTCTCCAGGATGTCTACGGCTACACCTTC. Translation gives CSALQDVYGYTF.

The chain links TRBV29-1 to TRBJ1-1, with D possibly TRBD1 on 6 matching bases. This CDR3 is built from 14 residues. Trimming pared 3 bases from V and 2 bases from J, leaving 13 bases between. Per germline, CDR1 SQVTM and CDR2 ANQGSEA. The CDR3 sequence is CSVDDGGPNTEAFF. In DNA form, the CDR3 reads TGCAGCGTTGATGACGGGGGCCCCAACACTGAAGCTTTCTTT.

The sample holds a few counts of this clonotype. V usage is TRBV12-3 or TRBV12-4 and J usage is TRBJ2-7; weak D call: TRBD1 (6 bases). This CDR3 is built from 15 residues. Between the trimmed V and J ends, which lost 2 bases and 3 bases, there was a span of 14 bases. For the CDR3, the DNA is TGTGCCAGCAGTTTATGGGGGCTGCAGAGCTACGAGCAGTACTTC. Its translation: CASSLWGLQSYEQYF.

CDR3 bases: TGCAGTGCTAGTACTGAACTAGCGGGGGGGCAGTTGATTTTAGATACGCAGTATTTT. Its translation is CSASTELAGGQLILDTQYF. The chain combines TRBV20-1 with TRBJ2-3; 13 positions agree with TRBD2. CDR3 length equals 19 residues. V trimming: 3 bases; J trimming: 5 bases; junction bases outside the gene matches: 17. CDR1 is DFQATT, CDR2 SNEGSKA, per germline (reference sequence).

This clonotype was seen a handful of times. This chain uses TRBV29-1 with TRBJ1-2; 7 bases map to TRBD1. J lost 0 bases, V lost 3 bases, and 4 bases had no gene match. CDR1 and CDR2 from the germline V gene are SQVTM and ANQGSEA. The CDR3 contains 14 residues. As DNA, the CDR3 is TGCAGCGTTGACGGCAGGGGGGCTAACTATGGCTACACCTTC. The encoded protein is CSVDGRGANYGYTF.

The V gene is TRBV20-1, the J gene TRBJ1-2; no clear D gene. Trimming removed 3 bases from V and 1 base from J, with 9 bases in between. This CDR3 is 13 amino acids long. The V gene's germline CDR1 is DFQATT and CDR2 SNEGSKA (reference sequence). The CDR3 here is CSASLRDNYGYTF. The CDR3, as DNA: TGCAGTGCTAGCTTGAGGGATAACTATGGCTACACCTTC.

This clonotype was detected a few times. The rearrangement uses TRBV28 and TRBJ2-5; D uncertain. The last part of the DNA fits TRBJ2-7 better; the J call may be wrong. Germline-derived CDR1 and CDR2 are MDHEN and SYDVKM. This CDR3 is built from 16 residues. In DNA form, the CDR3 reads TGTGCCAGCAGGCCAGGCTTAGGGTATCTAAGTGGCGAGCAGTACTTC. Encoded protein: CASRPGLGYLSGEQYF.

This clonotype was found a few times. V is TRBV20-1 and J is TRBJ1-4; TRBD1 agrees at 9 bases. The CDR3 consists of 13 residues. The V gene's germline CDR1 is DFQATT and CDR2 SNEGSKA (reference sequence). The DNA for the CDR3 is TGCGGGCTAAGAACAGGGGGCGGTGAAAAACTGTTTTTT. It codes for CGLRTGGGEKLFF.

This sequence joins TRBV6-2 or TRBV6-3 and TRBJ2-5; 7 bases line up with TRBD2. With V trimmed by 2 bases and J by 5 bases, 8 bases remained unmatched. There are 15 residues in the CDR3. Germline CDR1 and CDR2: MNHEY and SVGEGT. CDR3 nucleotides: TGTGCCAGCAGTTACAGGGGAGGGGTGTGGGAGACCCAGTACTTC. It encodes CASSYRGGVWETQYF.

The rearrangement links TRBV6-6 to TRBJ2-3, with TRBD2 identical over 8 bases. Germline V gene sequence: CDR1 MNHNY, CDR2 SVGAGI (reference sequence). The trim removed 5 bases at V and 5 bases at J, leaving 9 bases unmatched. The CDR3 consists of 15 residues. In DNA, the CDR3 is TGTGCCAGCAGTGCCGGGACTAGTTCCCTAGATACGCAGTATTTT. Protein: CASSAGTSSLDTQYF.

The table lists this clonotype with a few counts. This chain joins TRBV7-9 and TRBJ2-1; 8 nucleotides agree with TRBD2. V lost 1 base to trimming and J lost 4 bases; unmatched junction nucleotides: 3. Germline V gene lookup returns CDR1 SEHNR and CDR2 FQNEAQ (reference sequence). The CDR3 is 15 amino acids. For the CDR3, the DNA is TGTGCCAGCAGCTTAGTAGCGGGACAATACAATGAGCAGTTCTTC. The encoded protein is CASSLVAGQYNEQFF.

Remarks on this clonotype: Germline is not matched at one junction end, which may reflect a read error. This sequence joins TRBV2 and TRBJ2-1, with D unresolved. There are 14 residues in the CDR3. CDR1 and CDR2 (germline): SNHLY, FYNNEI. CDR3 amino acids: CTSDGLEIGDEQFF. DNA of the CDR3: TGTACCAGCGACGGGCTAGAAATAGGCGATGAGCAGTTCTTC.

A word on this clonotype: At one end the junction does not follow the germline gene, possibly because of a read error. The chain has TRBV7-6 and TRBJ1-5, with TRBD1 as a possible D gene (6 bases). This CDR3 region has 14 residues. CDR1 is SGHVS, CDR2 FNYEAQ, per germline. CDR3 nucleotides: TGTGCCAGTAGCTCCCAGGGGAACAATCAGCCCCAGCATTTT. Protein sequence: CASSSQGNNQPQHF.

This clonotype was detected a few times. The rearrangement uses TRBV12-3 or TRBV12-4 and TRBJ2-1; TRBD2 might be the D (6 bases). The V end was cut by 6 bases, the J end by 10 bases, with 19 bases between. The CDR3 contains 14 residues. CDR3 DNA: TGTGCCAGCAGGCCCCGTTTAGCTGGAGGGGAGCAGTTCTTC. Encoded protein: CASRPRLAGGEQFF.